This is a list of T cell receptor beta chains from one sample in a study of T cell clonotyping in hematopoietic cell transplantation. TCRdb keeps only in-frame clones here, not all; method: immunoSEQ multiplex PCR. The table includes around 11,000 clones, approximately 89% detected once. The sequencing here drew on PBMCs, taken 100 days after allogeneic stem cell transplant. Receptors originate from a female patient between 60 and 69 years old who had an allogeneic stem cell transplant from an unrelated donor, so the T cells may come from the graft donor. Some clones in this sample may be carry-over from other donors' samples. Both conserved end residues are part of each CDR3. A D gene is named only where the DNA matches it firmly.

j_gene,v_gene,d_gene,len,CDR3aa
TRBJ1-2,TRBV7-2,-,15,CASSSDGSRLGGYTF
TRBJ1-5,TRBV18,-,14,CASSPQGNSQPQHF
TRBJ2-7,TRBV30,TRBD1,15,CASTLPAGGRYEQYF
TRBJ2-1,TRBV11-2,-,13,CASSPGRRGPQFF
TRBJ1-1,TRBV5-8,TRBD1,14,CASTRQGPGTEAFF
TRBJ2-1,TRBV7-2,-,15,CASSRRGGGNNEQFF
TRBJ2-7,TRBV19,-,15,CASSVGRTSSYEQYF
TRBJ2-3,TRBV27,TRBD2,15,CASSISGSRADTQYF
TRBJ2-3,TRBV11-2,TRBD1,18,CASSLTWDRQTSTDTQYF
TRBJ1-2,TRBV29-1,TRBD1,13,CSVHPTGTDGYTF
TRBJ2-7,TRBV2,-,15,CASREKTGGLYEQYF
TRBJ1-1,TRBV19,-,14,CASSIGTGNTEAFF
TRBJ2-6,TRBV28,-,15,CASSLSASGANVLTF
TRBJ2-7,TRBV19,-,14,CASSPDTYPYEQYF
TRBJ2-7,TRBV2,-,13,CASMDLPAYEQYF
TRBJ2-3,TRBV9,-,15,CASSVSSSVTDTQYF
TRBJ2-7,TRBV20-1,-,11,CSARDGYEQYF
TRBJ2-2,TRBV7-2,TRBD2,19,CASSRPGGGLAGVPGELFF
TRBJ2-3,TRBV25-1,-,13,CASSGGNTDTQYF
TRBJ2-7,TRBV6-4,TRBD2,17,CASSDEGSGSRYYEQYF
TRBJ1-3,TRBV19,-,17,CASRVAGDGASGNTIYF
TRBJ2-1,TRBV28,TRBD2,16,CASSPFGGGRSNEQFF
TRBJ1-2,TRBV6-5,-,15,CASSYSFELSYGYTF
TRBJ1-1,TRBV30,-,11,CAWYLNTEAFF
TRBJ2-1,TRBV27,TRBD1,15,CASSPRDSSYNEQFF
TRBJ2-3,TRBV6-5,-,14,CASSYWAGTDTQYF
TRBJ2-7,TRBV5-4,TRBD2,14,CASSLTSGSGEQYF
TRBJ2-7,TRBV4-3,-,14,CASSQGRGSSEQYF
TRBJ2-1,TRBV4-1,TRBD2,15,CASSPLGLAVNEQFF
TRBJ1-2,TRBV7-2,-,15,CASSLRPRTNYGYTF
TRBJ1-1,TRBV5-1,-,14,CASSGGQLNTEAFF
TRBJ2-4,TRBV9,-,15,CASSVKGEPKNIQYF
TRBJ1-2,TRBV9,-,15,CASSPEGVPWYGYTF
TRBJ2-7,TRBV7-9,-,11,CASRTGYEQYF
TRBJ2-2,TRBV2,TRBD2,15,CASRPAGLAGGGLFF
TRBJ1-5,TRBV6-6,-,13,CASSYGDNQPQHF
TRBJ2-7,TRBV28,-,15,CASSPPQQGIYEQYF
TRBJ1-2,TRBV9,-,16,CASSVDKQGFNYGYTF
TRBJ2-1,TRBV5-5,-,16,CASSLGGGNAYNEQFF
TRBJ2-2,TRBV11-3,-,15,CASRAGQGTTGELFF
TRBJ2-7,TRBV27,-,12,CASSFGGGEQYF
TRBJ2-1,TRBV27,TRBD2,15,CASSSLAGGGDEQFF
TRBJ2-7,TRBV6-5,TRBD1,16,CASSYSPGQGVYEQYF
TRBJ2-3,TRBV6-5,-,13,CASSRKEGDTQYF
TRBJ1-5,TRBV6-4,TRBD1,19,CASSAGQGAPPYSNQPQHF
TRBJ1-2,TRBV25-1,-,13,CASSDTQETGYTF
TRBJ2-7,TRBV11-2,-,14,CASSLGPGDREQYF
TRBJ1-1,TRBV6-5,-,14,CASSDMDGRTIAFF